This T cell receptor (beta chain) was identified in a study of blood T cell repertoires in COVID-19. The wider study: Samples taken during acute and convalescent COVID-19 were collected in the United States, Italy and Spain. T cells, B-cell-depleted T cells, or PBMCs supplied cDNA or gDNA.

In the study's own analysis: By means of reference gene primer amplification, nucleated cell counts were estimated. Assay used: immunoSEQ multiplex PCR; TCRdb lists only in-frame clones, some missing. The V and J calls and clone size were taken over from that table, and D and trimming were inferred from the DNA. This sample has roughly 80,000 clones, with around 88% found just once. The ends lost 2 bases at V and 1 base at J; junction bases unmatched: 7. The CDR3 covers 17 residues. The germline V gene has CDR1 SGHTA and CDR2 FQGNSA. The chain carries TRBV7-2 and TRBJ2-1; 8 bases match TRBD2. The sample was peripheral blood. The clonotype comes from a woman aged 80 or over with acute or convalescent COVID-19. Written as DNA, the CDR3 is TGTGCCAGCAGCTTACCGGTTAGCGGGGAGTCCTACAATGAGCAGTTCTTC. Its translation is CASSLPVSGESYNEQFF. Using reference TRBV7-2 and TRBJ2-1 for the parts outside the CDR3, the full variable domain is GAGVSQSPSNKVTEKGKDVELRCDPISGHTALYWYRQSLGQGLEFLIYFQGNSAPDKSGLPSDRFSAERTGGSVSTLTIQRTQQEDSAVYLCASSLPVSGESYNEQFFGPGTRLTVL.